This T cell receptor (beta chain) originates from a study of cytomegalovirus exposure and HLA in healthy donors. Across the study: HLA-typed donors were the source of around 77 million unique TCRs held in an early data release.

The CDR3 has 15 residues. The germline V gene encodes CDR1 PRHDT and CDR2 FYEKMQ (reference sequence). The junction had 4 bases not matched to a gene; V was cut back by 2 bases and J by 2 bases. The study ran its PCR with 60 Vbeta and 13 Jbeta primers. Only in-frame clones appear in the TCRdb table, and some are missing; sequencing was by immunoSEQ multiplex PCR. The sample has 85,000 to 130,000 clones; around 80% are singletons. The sample consisted of PBMCs. The rearrangement joins TRBV13 to TRBJ2-5, with 8 positions matching TRBD2. This TCR derives from a man in his 60s in good health and CMV-seronegative. As DNA, the CDR3 is TGTGCCAGCAGCTTAAACGGGGGGGTACAAGAGACCCAGTACTTC. Translating it yields CASSLNGGVQETQYF. Full variable domain (remainder filled in from reference TRBV13 and TRBJ2-5): AAGVIQSPRHLIKEKRETATLKCYPIPRHDTVYWYQQGPGQDPQFLISFYEKMQSDKGSIPDRFSAQQFSDYHSELNMSSLELGDSALYFCASSLNGGVQETQYFGPGTRLLVL.